This T cell receptor beta chain is drawn from a study of T cells in narcolepsy. A word on this clone: Its antigen is not known.

Germline lookup yields CDR1 MNHNY and CDR2 SVGAGI (reference sequence). The CDR3 runs to 15 residues. V dropped 6 bases and J dropped 8 bases, with 21 bases sitting between them. Study findings and constraints: Healthy controls reportedly lacked the autoreactive clonotypes serially found in patients' blood.

Sequencing used immunoSEQ multiplex PCR; TCRdb keeps in-frame clones, though not all of them. The sample comprises about 33,000 clones, 90% of which are singletons, and about 1.3% rests with the top ten. The chain carries TRBV6-6 and TRBJ2-3; the D gene could be TRBD1 or TRBD2 (5 bases each). The clonotype comes from a human donor with narcolepsy. The material sequenced was CD45RA- memory CD4+ T cells from PBMCs. In DNA form, the CDR3 reads TGTGCCAGCAGCGGGGACCCCCGAACTAGGAGTACGCAGTATTTT. Translation: CASSGDPRTRSTQYF.